Detailed here is one TCR beta chain. Its antigen is undetermined. Clones were sequenced by immunoSEQ multiplex PCR, and TCRdb holds only the in-frame ones, with some missing. In the table there are 140,000 to 150,000 clones, around 93% of which are singletons. This sample is part of a study of T cell responses to AZD1222 COVID-19 vaccine. Study in general: Doses given second, at about 4 or about 12 weeks, were pooled. Study results and limitations: The breadth and depth of Spike-specific TCRs increased once two AZD1222 doses had been given. Repertoire collection took place solely once the T cell response had peaked.

V was clipped by 1 base and J by 5 bases, with 8 bases between them. Germline V gene lookup returns CDR1 KGHSH and CDR2 LQKENI. This CDR3 contains 13 residues. The rearrangement links TRBV18 to TRBJ1-2, with D unresolved. The material sequenced was peripheral blood, taken on day 0 of AZD1222 vaccination. This clonotype was sampled from an adult in good health. CDR3 region: CASSPLTAYGYTF. CDR3 nucleotides: TGTGCCAGCTCACCACTGACGGCTTATGGCTACACCTTC.